This passage covers 26 T cell receptor beta chains from one sample sequenced in a study of blood T cell repertoires in COVID-19. The data were produced by immunoSEQ multiplex PCR, yet TCRdb's version contains in-frame clones alone and is incomplete. Of roughly 480,000 clones listed, 80% to 90% are singletons. The source material was peripheral blood. The receptors stem from a man aged 18 to 30 with COVID-19, enrolled during active disease.

The chain carries TRBV11-1 and TRBJ2-7; D gene unclear. Trimming pared 5 bases from V and 6 bases from J, leaving 8 bases between. Germline CDR1 and CDR2: SGHAT and FQDESV (reference sequence). CDR3 length: 11 amino acids. CDR3 nucleotides: TGTGCCAGCAGCCGCCCAGGCGAGCAGTACTTC. It encodes CASSRPGEQYF.

The CDR3 DNA is TGTGCCAGCAGTTACTCGTCGGGGGATGGGACTGAAGCTTTCTTT. Residues: CASSYSSGDGTEAFF. J is TRBJ1-1 and V is TRBV6-6, with D perhaps matching TRBD1 (5 bases). Trimming removed 0 bases from V and 5 bases from J, with 13 bases in between. The CDR3 runs to 15 residues. Germline V gene sequence: CDR1 MNHNY, CDR2 SVGAGI (reference sequence).

This sequence joins TRBV27 and TRBJ2-3, with TRBD2 matching over 7 bases. After removal of 7 bases from V and 3 bases from J, the junction contained 7 bases not matched to a gene. The CDR3 covers 14 residues. Germline V lookup: CDR1 MNHEY, CDR2 SMNVEV (reference sequence). The DNA for the CDR3 is TGTGCCAGCACGGCTAGCGGCGATACAGATACGCAGTATTTT. Encoded protein: CASTASGDTDTQYF.

The chain combines TRBV5-1 with TRBJ2-2, with 9 bases that match TRBD1. V was pared by 0 bases and J by 4 bases, with 7 bases of the junction left unmatched. CDR3 length: 17 residues. Germline CDR1 and CDR2: SGHRS and YFSETQ. The CDR3 region is CASSLVPGQGSTGELFF. For the CDR3, the DNA is TGCGCCAGCAGCTTGGTGCCGGGACAGGGCAGCACCGGGGAGCTGTTTTTT.

The chain's CDR3 is CATQPRDWHNEQFF. CDR3 bases: TGCGCCACGCAACCCCGGGACTGGCACAATGAGCAGTTCTTC. This rearrangement joins TRBV10-2 to TRBJ2-1, with D possibly being TRBD2 (6 bases). The V end was cut by 10 bases, the J end by 5 bases, with 18 bases between. The CDR3 consists of 14 residues. The germline V gene has CDR1 WSHSY and CDR2 SAAADI.

The chain joins TRBV7-2 to TRBJ2-5, with 14 bases that match TRBD2. This CDR3 is built from 16 residues. The V gene's germline CDR1 is SGHTA and CDR2 FQGNSA. V was pared by 5 bases and J by 1 base, with 3 bases of the junction left unmatched. The CDR3 DNA is TGTGCCAGCAGCCCAGGACTAGCGGGGGGCCAAGAGACCCAGTACTTC. Translated: CASSPGLAGGQETQYF. Drawing the rest from reference TRBV7-2 and TRBJ2-5, the complete variable domain is GAGVSQSPSNKVTEKGKDVELRCDPISGHTALYWYRQSLGQGLEFLIYFQGNSAPDKSGLPSDRFSAERTGGSVSTLTIQRTQQEDSAVYLCASSPGLAGGQETQYFGPGTRLLVL.

The chain recombines TRBV5-1 with TRBJ1-1; 7 bases line up with TRBD1. The junction had 6 bases not matched to a gene; V was cut back by 4 bases and J by 3 bases. CDR3 length: 14 amino acids. In germline, CDR1 is SGHRS, CDR2 YFSETQ. The CDR3 nucleotides read TGCGCCAGCAGCGCGGCCAGGGGGGACACTGAAGCTTTCTTT. Its translation: CASSAARGDTEAFF.

The rearrangement joins TRBV5-1 to TRBJ2-1; D is undetermined. The V end lost 2 bases, the J end lost 4 bases, and 13 bases lay between the germline ends. In germline, CDR1 is SGHRS, CDR2 YFSETQ. The CDR3 consists of 15 residues. The CDR3 loop reads CASSFGDVGYNEQFF. CDR3 coding DNA: TGCGCCAGCAGCTTTGGTGACGTCGGGTACAATGAGCAGTTCTTC.

The rearrangement joins TRBV7-9 to TRBJ2-7, with TRBD2 as a possible D gene (6 bases). CDR1 is SEHNR and CDR2 is FQNEAQ in the germline V gene (reference sequence). This CDR3 has 14 amino acids. The ends were cut back, 2 bases at V and 3 bases at J, with 11 bases in the middle. DNA for the CDR3: TGTGCCAGCAGCTTAAGCGCGGGAAACTACGAGCAGTACTTC. Protein product: CASSLSAGNYEQYF.

The genes are TRBV5-5 and TRBJ1-5; the match to TRBD1 covers 7 bases. CDR1 is SGHKS and CDR2 is YYEKEE in the germline V gene (reference sequence). This CDR3 is 15 amino acids long. Trimming cost V 1 base and J 8 bases; bases outside gene matches: 9. CDR3 loop: CASSLSGQAGEPQHF. The CDR3 nucleotides are TGTGCCAGCAGCTTGTCCGGACAGGCCGGGGAGCCCCAGCATTTT. Using reference TRBV5-5 and TRBJ1-5 for the parts outside the CDR3, the full variable domain is DAGVTQSPTHLIKTRGQQVTLRCSPISGHKSVSWYQQVLGQGPQFIFQYYEKEERGRGNFPDRFSARQFPNYSSELNVNALLLGDSALYLCASSLSGQAGEPQHFGDGTRLSIL.

This sequence joins TRBV7-9 and TRBJ2-1; 7 bases fit TRBD2. Germline V gene data show CDR1 as SEHNR and CDR2 as FQNEAQ (reference sequence). There are 17 residues in the CDR3. V gave up 5 bases and J gave up 4 bases; unmatched junction bases: 14. Written as DNA, the CDR3 is TGTGCCAGCAGCCGCGTCGTCCGGGGGGAAGGGTACAATGAGCAGTTCTTC. It is translated as CASSRVVRGEGYNEQFF.

With respect to this clone: This may come from a read error, since a much larger clone is one base off. This chain joins TRBV14 and TRBJ2-7; 8 nucleotides line up with TRBD1. In germline, CDR1 is SGHDN, CDR2 FVKESK. The CDR3 extends over 13 amino acids. With 4 bases clipped from V and 3 bases from J, the junction kept 2 bases outside the gene matches. The CDR3 loop is CASSRGQGYEQYF. The CDR3 nucleotides are TGTGCCAGCAGCCGAGGACAGGGCTACGAGCAGTACTTC. Supplemented by reference TRBV14 and TRBJ2-7, the full variable domain reads EAGVTQFPSHSVIEKGQTVTLRCDPISGHDNLYWYRRVMGKEIKFLLHFVKESKQDESGMPNNRFLAERTGGTYSTLKVQPAELEDSGVYFCASSRGQGYEQYFGPGTRLTVT.

This sequence joins TRBV11-3 and TRBJ2-2, with TRBD1 matching 7 bases. In germline, CDR1 is SGHNT, CDR2 YENEEA. The CDR3 covers 15 residues. V gave up 4 bases and J gave up 4 bases; unmatched junction bases: 6. The CDR3 sequence is CASSSRQGATGELFF. The CDR3 coding sequence is TGTGCCAGCAGCTCCCGACAGGGCGCCACCGGGGAGCTGTTTTTT.

This rearrangement joins TRBV2 to TRBJ1-6; a weak D match, TRBD1 (5 bases). Trimming stripped 3 bases from V and 16 bases from J, with 19 bases between. Germline CDR1 is SNHLY and CDR2 is FYNNEI. The CDR3 is 14 amino acids. The CDR3 region has the DNA TGTGCCAGCAGTGAGTTGTCAGGGATTATGGTACTCCACTTT. Translated, it gives CASSELSGIMVLHF.

This clone was recorded only once. The CDR3 DNA reads TGCAGCGTTGCAGGGCAGTGGGGCTACACCTTC. This gives the protein CSVAGQWGYTF. The chain joins TRBV29-1 to TRBJ1-2; tentatively, D is TRBD1 (5 bases). The CDR3 spans 11 residues. V was trimmed by 4 bases and J by 8 bases, leaving 11 bases between them. Germline CDR1 SQVTM, CDR2 ANQGSEA.

This rearrangement joins TRBV28 to TRBJ2-3; 7 bases line up with TRBD1. The CDR3 runs to 13 residues. J gave up 4 bases and V 6 bases, and 4 bases lay outside the gene matches. Per germline, CDR1 MDHEN and CDR2 SYDVKM. The CDR3 DNA follows: TGTGCCAGCAGCATGACAGGGCCAGATACGCAGTATTTT. Its translation is CASSMTGPDTQYF.

This clone appeared a few times. V gene TRBV5-1 combines with J gene TRBJ1-2; TRBD1 might be the D (5 bases). The CDR3 length is 14 residues. Germline CDR1 reads SGHRS; CDR2 reads YFSETQ. The V gene lost 4 bases and the J gene lost 6 bases, with 16 bases spanning the gap. CDR3 protein: CASSQTGGSHGYTF. CDR3 bases: TGCGCCAGCAGCCAGACCGGGGGGAGCCATGGCTACACCTTC.

This rearrangement joins TRBV3-1 (or the pseudogene TRBV3-2) to TRBJ2-1; D remains ambiguous. Per the germline V gene, CDR1 is LGHDT and CDR2 is YNNKEL (reference sequence). There are 13 residues in the CDR3. V was trimmed by 4 bases and J by 6 bases, leaving 10 bases between them. The chain's CDR3 is CASSRLGTNEQFF. In nucleotides, the CDR3 is TGTGCCAGCAGCCGATTGGGCACCAATGAGCAGTTCTTC.

The chain combines TRBV6-5 with TRBJ1-2; 8 nucleotides line up with TRBD1. The germline gives CDR1 MNHEY, CDR2 SVGAGI. V was clipped by 7 bases and J by 5 bases; unmatched bases: 3. The CDR3 totals 12 residues. In nucleotides, the CDR3 is TGTGCCAGCACTGGACAGGGTTATGGCTACACCTTC. This encodes CASTGQGYGYTF.

This rearrangement joins TRBV19 to TRBJ2-7, with 7 positions matching TRBD1. There are 12 residues in the CDR3. The germline gives CDR1 LNHDA, CDR2 SQIVND (reference sequence). V shed 5 bases and J 10 bases; nucleotides not matched to a gene: 8. CDR3 nucleotide sequence: TGTGCCAGTAGTGCCCCGGGACAGAGACAGTACTTC. It yields the protein CASSAPGQRQYF.

V usage is TRBV6-5 and J usage is TRBJ1-1; the match to TRBD1 covers 11 bases. Germline V gives CDR1 MNHEY, CDR2 SVGAGI. This CDR3 comprises 14 residues. V trimming: 6 bases; J trimming: 5 bases; junction bases outside the gene matches: 5. For the CDR3, the DNA is TGTGCCAGCAGGCCGGACAGGGGGCGAACTGAAGCTTTCTTT. Its protein product is CASRPDRGRTEAFF.

Comments on this clone: The identical CDR3 is also encoded by other nucleotide sequences in the sample. The J gene is TRBJ2-2, the V gene TRBV4-1, with 13 bases that match TRBD2. Germline V gene sequence: CDR1 MGHRA, CDR2 YSYEKL. The ends lost 1 base at V and 5 bases at J; junction bases unmatched: 7. This CDR3 has 18 residues. The CDR3 DNA follows: TGCGCCAGCAGCCAAGGCGGACTAGCGGGAGTCGGTACCGGGGAGCTGTTTTTT. Encoded protein: CASSQGGLAGVGTGELFF.

The chain couples TRBV5-6 to TRBJ1-5; TRBD1 matches at 8 bases. The CDR3 sequence is 16 residues long. Losses at the gene ends were 1 base for V and 5 bases for J; bases not matched to a gene: 8. Per germline, CDR1 SGHDT and CDR2 YYEEEE. For the CDR3, the DNA is TGTGCCAGCAGCTTGACGGGACAGGCCCATTATCAGCCCCAGCATTTT. This sequence encodes CASSLTGQAHYQPQHF.

The rearrangement joins TRBV14 to TRBJ2-1; 11 nucleotides agree with TRBD2. J gave up 4 bases and V 2 bases, and 4 bases lay outside the gene matches. In germline, CDR1 is SGHDN, CDR2 FVKESK. This CDR3 spans 16 amino acids. The CDR3 DNA reads as TGTGCCAGCAGCCAATCCCCTAGCGGGAGGTACAATGAGCAGTTCTTC. Translation gives CASSQSPSGRYNEQFF.

This rearrangement joins TRBV27 to TRBJ1-1; D uncertain. V lost 4 bases and J 0 bases, leaving 18 bases between the germline ends. The CDR3 is made up of 17 amino acids. Looked up from germline, CDR1 is MNHEY and CDR2 is SMNVEV (reference sequence). Written as DNA, the CDR3 is TGTGCCAGCAGTTCCTCGACAAACCTCCACATGAACACTGAAGCTTTCTTT. Protein sequence: CASSSSTNLHMNTEAFF.

This clone was seen once. The CDR3 DNA sequence: TGTGCCAGCAGCCAGGGCTACAATGAGCAGTTCTTC. It is translated as CASSQGYNEQFF. The V and J genes are TRBV2 and TRBJ2-1; weak D call: TRBD1 (5 bases). CDR3 size: 12 residues. Between the trimmed V and J ends, which lost 6 bases and 3 bases, there was a span of 6 bases. Germline CDR1 SNHLY, CDR2 FYNNEI.